The 17 T cell receptor beta chains below were found in one sample sequenced in a study of T cell responses to AZD1222 COVID-19 vaccine. Method: immunoSEQ multiplex PCR; TCRdb's copy keeps in-frame clones and lacks some. The sample consists of roughly 55,000 clones, 70% to 90% of them appearing once. The sample in question was peripheral blood, obtained on day 0 of AZD1222 vaccination. All receptors derive from an adult in good health.

The J gene is TRBJ1-5, the V gene TRBV5-4, with TRBD1 matching 10 bases. CDR1 SGHNT and CDR2 YYREEE come from the germline V gene (reference sequence). J was trimmed by 3 bases and V by 4 bases; bases with no gene match: 10. The CDR3 totals 17 residues. CDR3 sequence reads: CASSADRGSDPNQPQHF. The CDR3 region has the DNA TGTGCCAGCAGCGCGGACAGGGGGTCGGACCCCAATCAGCCCCAGCATTTT.

The chain carries TRBV19 and TRBJ1-5; no reliable D call. The CDR3 spans 15 residues. The V end was cut by 7 bases, the J end by 4 bases, with 17 bases between. CDR1 LNHDA and CDR2 SQIVND come from the germline V gene (reference sequence). The CDR3 DNA reads TGTGCCAGTAAGGGCTCGGACGGAGTTAATCAGCCCCAGCATTTT. It encodes CASKGSDGVNQPQHF.

The chain combines TRBV12-3 or TRBV12-4 with TRBJ1-6; D perhaps matches TRBD1 (5 bases). With 5 bases removed from V and 7 bases from J, the gap between germline ends came to 9 bases. The CDR3 extends over 13 amino acids. The CDR3 protein is CASSRGRNSPLHF. The CDR3, as DNA: TGTGCCAGCAGTAGGGGCAGAAATTCACCCCTCCACTTT.

The chain recombines TRBV6-5 with TRBJ1-4; 7 bases are a match to TRBD1. CDR3 length: 14 amino acids. Germline lookup yields CDR1 MNHEY and CDR2 SVGAGI. Trimming at V came to 6 bases and at J to 4 bases, leaving 5 bases not matched to a gene. CDR3 region: CASRKTGINEKLFF. The CDR3 DNA follows: TGTGCCAGCAGAAAGACAGGGATTAATGAAAAACTGTTTTTT.

This clone is a singleton in its sample. The chain uses TRBV6-6 and TRBJ1-1; D not certain. CDR3 length: 14 residues. Germline V gene sequence: CDR1 MNHNY, CDR2 SVGAGI (reference sequence). Between the trimmed V and J ends, which lost 2 bases and 2 bases, there was a span of 9 bases. This chain's CDR3 is CASSYGRTNTEAFF. In DNA form, the CDR3 reads TGTGCCAGCAGTTACGGACGGACTAACACTGAAGCTTTCTTT.

The CDR3 is CASSPDRGTPQHF. Here the CDR3 DNA reads TGTGCCAGCAGCCCCGACAGGGGGACGCCCCAGCATTTT. The V call is TRBV7-9, the J call TRBJ1-5, with TRBD1 matching 9 bases. This CDR3 has 13 residues. The V and J ends lost 5 bases and 9 bases, in that order; junction bases with no gene match: 5. Germline-derived CDR1 and CDR2 are SEHNR and FQNEAQ (reference sequence).

The chain is built from TRBV7-9 and TRBJ2-5, with D unclear. Germline loops: CDR1 SEHNR, CDR2 FQNEAQ (reference sequence). The CDR3 spans 17 residues. Trimming left V 3 bases short and J 1 base short, with 18 bases between. The CDR3 DNA sequence: TGTGCCAGCAGCTTGGGCTATTCGGCGGTCGCCCAAGAGACCCAGTACTTC. Protein sequence: CASSLGYSAVAQETQYF.

This chain links TRBV5-4 with TRBJ1-3; D may be TRBD1 (5 bases). The germline V gene has CDR1 SGHNT and CDR2 YYREEE (reference sequence). V dropped 4 bases and J dropped 0 bases, with 14 bases sitting between them. The CDR3 has 16 amino acids. CDR3: CASSPMGVNSGNTIYF. The CDR3 DNA reads TGTGCCAGCAGCCCCATGGGGGTGAACTCTGGAAACACCATATATTTT.

This clone was picked up one time. The J gene is TRBJ2-5, the V gene TRBV30, with 7 bases fitting TRBD1. Germline-derived CDR1 and CDR2 are GTSNPN and SVGIG (reference sequence). V shed 2 bases and J 2 bases; nucleotides not matched to a gene: 2. CDR3 length equals 13 residues. The CDR3 DNA is TGTGCCTGGAGTAGCAGGGGGCAAGAGACCCAGTACTTC. Its protein product is CAWSSRGQETQYF. Full variable domain (remainder filled in from reference TRBV30 and TRBJ2-5): SQTIHQWPATLVQPVGSPLSLECTVEGTSNPNLYWYRQAAGRGLQLLFYSVGIGQISSEVPQNLSASRPQDRQFILSSKKLLLSDSGFYLCAWSSRGQETQYFGPGTRLLVL.

This sequence joins TRBV6-4 and TRBJ1-1; D perhaps matches TRBD1 (5 bases). Between the trimmed V and J ends, which lost 2 bases and 5 bases, there was a span of 21 bases. Germline V CDR1 and CDR2: MRHNA, SNTAGT. The CDR3 sequence is 17 residues long. Written as DNA, the CDR3 is TGTGCCAGCAGTGACGGGACCCCCGAGGGAAGAGGGACTGAAGCTTTCTTT. Amino acids: CASSDGTPEGRGTEAFF.

CDR3 bases: TGTGCCAGCAGCCCCCTGGGTGACTCACCCCTCCACTTT. The encoded protein is CASSPLGDSPLHF. The chain joins TRBV14 to TRBJ1-6; no reliable D call. Trimming left V 4 bases short and J 10 bases short, with 11 bases between. This CDR3 comprises 13 residues. Germline CDR1 is SGHDN and CDR2 is FVKESK.

This chain links TRBV10-3 with TRBJ2-5, with 11 bases fitting TRBD2. Germline CDR1 is ENHRY and CDR2 is SYGVKD. Trimming removed 2 bases from V and 2 bases from J; junction bases left unmatched: 7. This CDR3 has 17 residues. CDR3 in amino acids: CAISERASGGPQETQYF. CDR3 nucleotide sequence: TGTGCCATCAGTGAGCGGGCTAGCGGGGGGCCACAAGAGACCCAGTACTTC.

This clone has only one observation. The J gene is TRBJ1-6, the V gene TRBV4-1, with TRBD1 matching over 7 bases. The CDR3 length is 15 residues. Germline V lookup: CDR1 MGHRA, CDR2 YSYEKL. V trimming: 3 bases; J trimming: 9 bases; junction bases outside the gene matches: 8. This CDR3 reads CASSHTDRDSSPLHF. DNA for the CDR3: TGCGCCAGCAGCCACACCGACAGGGATAGTTCACCCCTCCACTTT.

V and J are TRBV15 and TRBJ2-7, with 10 bases matching TRBD1. Trimming removed 0 bases from V and 7 bases from J; junction bases left unmatched: 9. The V gene's germline CDR1 is LNHNV and CDR2 YYDKDF (reference sequence). The CDR3 is 16 residues long. The CDR3 DNA follows: TGTGCCACCAGCAGAGATCTAGGTCGGACAGGGGGTGAGCAGTACTTC. As protein: CATSRDLGRTGGEQYF. Looking up the rest from reference TRBV15 and TRBJ2-7 gives the full variable domain: DAMVIQNPRYQVTQFGKPVTLSCSQTLNHNVMYWYQQKSSQAPKLLFHYYDKDFNNEADTPDNFQSRRPNTSFCFLDIRSPGLGDTAMYLCATSRDLGRTGGEQYFGPGTRLTVT.

This rearrangement joins TRBV5-1 to TRBJ2-1, with 11 nucleotides matching TRBD1. J was trimmed by 8 bases and V by 0 bases; bases with no gene match: 4. Germline lookup yields CDR1 SGHRS and CDR2 YFSETQ. The length of the CDR3 is 15 residues. CDR3 sequence reads: CASSLGGQGEYEQFF. DNA for the CDR3: TGCGCCAGCAGCTTGGGGGGACAGGGGGAATATGAGCAGTTCTTC.

The gene calls are TRBV7-9 and TRBJ1-3; D uncertain. CDR3 length: 14 residues. The ends were cut back, 5 bases at V and 0 bases at J, with 8 bases in the middle. Per germline, CDR1 SEHNR and CDR2 FQNEAQ (reference sequence). CDR3 sequence (DNA): TGTGCCAGCAGCCCCGACATCTCTGGAAACACCATATATTTT. As protein: CASSPDISGNTIYF.

V usage is TRBV6-5 and J usage is TRBJ1-5, with 9 bases aligning to TRBD1. CDR3 length: 13 amino acids. Germline values: CDR1 MNHEY, CDR2 SVGAGI. The V segment lost 6 bases and the J segment 6 bases; nucleotides outside the gene matches: 3. CDR3 region: CASRDRGSQPQHF. The CDR3 DNA follows: TGTGCCAGCAGGGACAGGGGTAGTCAGCCCCAGCATTTT.